Following are 17 T cell receptor beta chains from one sample sequenced in a study of blood T cell repertoires in COVID-19. The assay was immunoSEQ multiplex PCR, and TCRdb's table has in-frame clones only and misses some. The data contain about 40,000 clones, just under 85% of them seen just once; the ten biggest clones take up around 24%. The source material was peripheral blood. These receptors all come from a human donor with acute or convalescent COVID-19. The donor label of this sample is uncertain.

The rearrangement links TRBV3-1 (or the pseudogene TRBV3-2) to TRBJ2-1, with 11 positions matching TRBD2. The germline V gene has CDR1 LGHDT and CDR2 YNNKEL (reference sequence). The junction had 3 bases not matched to a gene; V was cut back by 6 bases and J by 8 bases. The CDR3 extends over 13 amino acids. The CDR3 coding sequence is TGTGCCAGCAGGACTAGCGGGACGTATGAGCAGTTCTTC. Translated: CASRTSGTYEQFF.

V usage is TRBV7-8 and J usage is TRBJ1-4, with D possibly matching TRBD1 (5 bases). Germline V gives CDR1 SGHVS, CDR2 FQNEAQ. V shed 3 bases and J shed 7 bases, with 9 bases lying between them. CDR3 length: 13 residues. Here the CDR3 DNA reads TGTGCCAGCAGCTTCCCCGGGGGTGAAAAACTGTTTTTT. Its translation is CASSFPGGEKLFF.

The chain links TRBV28 to TRBJ2-7; D remains ambiguous. This CDR3 spans 11 amino acids. Looked up from germline, CDR1 is MDHEN and CDR2 is SYDVKM. The V end lost 4 bases, the J end lost 3 bases, and 4 bases lay between the germline ends. For the CDR3, the DNA is TGTGCCAGCAGTTACTACTACGAGCAGTACTTC. Residues: CASSYYYEQYF. The variable domain in full, completed from reference TRBV28 and TRBJ2-7, reads DVKVTQSSRYLVKRTGEKVFLECVQDMDHENMFWYRQDPGLGLRLIYFSYDVKMKEKGDIPEGYSVSREKKERFSLILESASTNQTSMYLCASSYYYEQYFGPGTRLTVT.

The J gene is TRBJ2-1, the V gene TRBV7-2, with TRBD2 matching 12 bases. The CDR3 runs to 15 residues. With 2 bases clipped from V and 4 bases from J, the junction kept 0 bases outside the gene matches. Germline loops: CDR1 SGHTA, CDR2 FQGNSA. DNA of the CDR3: TGTGCCAGCAGCTTACTAGCGGGGGGGTACAATGAGCAGTTCTTC. This gives the protein CASSLLAGGYNEQFF.

The chain employs TRBV30 and TRBJ1-1; D is possibly TRBD1 (5 bases). Per the germline V gene, CDR1 is GTSNPN and CDR2 is SVGIG (reference sequence). CDR3 length: 13 residues. V gave up 7 bases and J gave up 3 bases, with 15 bases separating them. The CDR3 DNA sequence: TGTGCCTACACGGGGGGAGCGGACACTGAAGCTTTCTTT. Translated: CAYTGGADTEAFF.

The chain couples TRBV2 to TRBJ1-5; 9 bases are a match to TRBD1. CDR3 size: 17 residues. Trimming cost V 6 bases and J 2 bases; bases outside gene matches: 11. Germline CDR1 is SNHLY and CDR2 is FYNNEI. The CDR3 sequence: CASSRPERDRGNQPQHF. CDR3 nucleotide sequence: TGTGCCAGCAGCCGCCCCGAGCGGGACAGGGGCAATCAGCCCCAGCATTTT.

The chain uses TRBV5-1 and TRBJ2-1, with D uncertain. The CDR3 extends over 14 amino acids. V dropped 4 bases and J dropped 5 bases, with 13 bases sitting between them. Germline CDR1 and CDR2: SGHRS and YFSETQ. The CDR3 sequence: CASSPVSINNEQFF. CDR3 coding DNA: TGCGCCAGCAGCCCAGTTTCCATAAACAATGAGCAGTTCTTC.

This chain connects TRBV6-5 to TRBJ2-3, with 8 positions matching TRBD2. Germline V gives CDR1 MNHEY, CDR2 SVGAGI. CDR3 size: 13 residues. With 8 bases clipped from V and 2 bases from J, the junction kept 3 bases outside the gene matches. CDR3 nucleotide sequence: TGTGCCAGCGGACTAGCATACACAGATACGCAGTATTTT. Protein: CASGLAYTDTQYF.

The CDR3 spells CASTGLAGRGYNEQFF. CDR3 DNA sequence: TGTGCCAGTACGGGACTAGCGGGAAGAGGATACAATGAGCAGTTCTTC. V usage is TRBV19 and J usage is TRBJ2-1, with TRBD2 matching 13 bases. The CDR3 covers 16 residues. Germline lookup yields CDR1 LNHDA and CDR2 SQIVND (reference sequence). Losses at the gene ends were 7 bases for V and 4 bases for J; bases not matched to a gene: 7.

The J gene is TRBJ1-2, the V gene TRBV11-2; D gene unclear. In germline, CDR1 is SGHAT, CDR2 FQNNGV. V was clipped by 6 bases and J by 2 bases, with 10 bases between them. This CDR3 comprises 13 residues. In DNA, the CDR3 is TGTGCCAGCAGTCTAGGAGGCAACTATGGCTACACCTTC. Its translation: CASSLGGNYGYTF.

The genes are TRBV9 and TRBJ1-4; 7 nucleotides match TRBD1. The CDR3 totals 16 residues. V shed 2 bases, J shed 3 bases, and the junction held 7 bases outside the gene matches. Germline CDR1 and CDR2: SGDLS and YYNGEE. CDR3 nucleotide sequence: TGTGCCAGCAGCGTGGGGGACAGTTTTTCTAATGAAAAACTGTTTTTT. Protein product: CASSVGDSFSNEKLFF.

This clone was observed once. V is TRBV7-7 and J is TRBJ2-5; weak D call: TRBD1 (5 bases). CDR3 length: 11 residues. Germline V gene lookup returns CDR1 SSHAT and CDR2 FNYEAQ (reference sequence). The CDR3 DNA reads TGTGCTCTGCTTGCAGGGGAGACCCAGTACTTC. This codes for CALLAGETQYF.

The chain recombines TRBV27 with TRBJ1-1; 12 bases agree with TRBD1. J was trimmed by 9 bases and V by 6 bases; bases with no gene match: 8. The germline gives CDR1 MNHEY, CDR2 SMNVEV (reference sequence). The CDR3 has 14 residues. The CDR3 DNA reads TGTGCCAGCAGGGAGGGACAGGGGGCGCCGCAAGCTTTCTTT. Translation: CASREGQGAPQAFF.

The rearrangement joins TRBV10-1 to TRBJ2-7; 7 positions match TRBD2. Germline V gene lookup returns CDR1 WNHNN and CDR2 SYGVQD (reference sequence). CDR3 length equals 14 residues. With 4 bases clipped from V and 3 bases from J, the junction kept 6 bases outside the gene matches. As DNA, the CDR3 is TGCGCCAGCAGTGTAAGACTAGCTGGCTACGAGCAGTACTTC. Translation gives CASSVRLAGYEQYF.

The CDR3 loop is CASSMGTGSAEAFF. The CDR3 DNA sequence: TGTGCCAGTAGTATGGGGACAGGGTCGGCTGAAGCTTTCTTT. This chain links TRBV19 with TRBJ1-1; TRBD1 matches 9 bases. Germline V gene data show CDR1 as LNHDA and CDR2 as SQIVND (reference sequence). V lost 3 bases, J lost 6 bases, and 5 bases stayed unmatched. The CDR3 runs 14 residues.

The V gene is TRBV6-4, the J gene TRBJ1-2; the match to TRBD1 covers 8 bases. V dropped 5 bases and J dropped 8; count of bases not matched to a gene: 4. From germline, CDR1 is MRHNA and CDR2 SNTAGT. This CDR3 region has 12 residues. CDR3 bases: TGTGCCAGCAGTCCAGGGGGCGGCGGCTACACCTTC. Translating it yields CASSPGGGGYTF.

This clone was detected only once. The chain links TRBV10-2 to TRBJ2-5, with 8 bases matching TRBD1. The CDR3 covers 13 residues. The germline V gene encodes CDR1 WSHSY and CDR2 SAAADI. V gave up 5 bases and J gave up 2 bases; unmatched junction bases: 1. In DNA, the CDR3 is TGCGCCAGCAGTTGGACAGGGCAAGAGACCCAGTACTTC. It is translated as CASSWTGQETQYF.